This is a list of T cell receptor beta chains from one sample in a study of blood T cell repertoires in COVID-19. Here immunoSEQ multiplex PCR was the method, and the copy in TCRdb shows in-frame clones only, minus some. Of nearly 65,000 clones listed, roughly 80% are singletons. Sequencing was done on a sample of peripheral blood. The origin of the receptors is a human donor in a cohort sampled during active COVID-19. CDR3s include the opening cysteine and the closing phenylalanine or tryptophan. D genes are given only for firm matches. The listing skips clone size in some rows; elsewhere it reads once, few, many or a size class.

J gene: TRBJ1-6
clone size: -
V gene: TRBV27
D gene: TRBD1
CDR3 protein: CASSLAGQGKSPLHF
CDR3 DNA: TGTGCCAGCAGTCTGGCCGGACAGGGGAAGTCACCCCTCCACTTT

J gene: TRBJ1-5
clone size: -
V gene: TRBV24-1
D gene: -
CDR3 protein: CATSGGNNQPQHF
CDR3 DNA: TGTGCCACCAGTGGAGGGAATAATCAGCCCCAGCATTTT

J gene: TRBJ1-5
clone size: -
V gene: TRBV5-6
D gene: -
CDR3 protein: CASSLGGSQPQHF
CDR3 DNA: TGTGCCAGCAGCTTAGGGGGTAGTCAGCCCCAGCATTTT

J gene: TRBJ2-7
clone size: -
V gene: TRBV19
D gene: TRBD2
CDR3 protein: CASSWSSGEKYEQYF
CDR3 DNA: TGTGCCAGTAGTTGGTCTAGCGGGGAGAAATACGAGCAGTACTTC

J gene: TRBJ2-7
clone size: -
V gene: TRBV12-3/TRBV12-4
D gene: -
CDR3 protein: CASSFGDYEQYF
CDR3 DNA: TGTGCCAGCAGTTTCGGAGACTACGAGCAGTACTTC

J gene: TRBJ1-2
clone size: -
V gene: TRBV10-3
D gene: -
CDR3 protein: CAISLGPANYGYTF
CDR3 DNA: TGTGCCATCAGTTTGGGCCCAGCTAACTATGGCTACACCTTC

J gene: TRBJ1-2
clone size: -
V gene: TRBV7-6
D gene: -
CDR3 protein: CASSSTTWDLGGYTF
CDR3 DNA: TGTGCCAGCAGCTCAACGACCTGGGACTTGGGTGGCTACACCTTC

J gene: TRBJ2-7
clone size: few
V gene: TRBV4-1
D gene: TRBD1
CDR3 protein: CASSHGQGAYEQYF
CDR3 DNA: TGCGCCAGCAGCCACGGACAGGGGGCCTACGAGCAGTACTTC

J gene: TRBJ1-1
clone size: -
V gene: TRBV19
D gene: -
CDR3 protein: CASRVAGVPEAFF
CDR3 DNA: TGTGCCAGTAGGGTAGCGGGGGTTCCTGAAGCTTTCTTT

J gene: TRBJ1-2
clone size: -
V gene: TRBV10-3
D gene: TRBD1
CDR3 protein: CAISGGQAPYGYTF
CDR3 DNA: TGTGCCATCAGCGGCGGACAGGCGCCTTATGGCTACACCTTC

J gene: TRBJ1-2
clone size: -
V gene: TRBV6-5
D gene: -
CDR3 protein: CASSLGQSYGYTF
CDR3 DNA: TGTGCCAGCAGCTTAGGACAGTCCTATGGCTACACCTTC

J gene: TRBJ2-7
clone size: -
V gene: TRBV5-1
D gene: -
CDR3 protein: CASSLGAGKLINEQYF
CDR3 DNA: TGCGCCAGCAGCTTGGGGGCAGGAAAGCTAATAAACGAGCAGTACTTC

J gene: TRBJ2-7
clone size: few
V gene: TRBV19
D gene: TRBD1
CDR3 protein: CASSEGTGLYEQYF
CDR3 DNA: TGTGCCAGTAGTGAGGGGACAGGGCTCTACGAGCAGTACTTC

J gene: TRBJ2-3
clone size: -
V gene: TRBV24-1
D gene: -
CDR3 protein: CATSDPGLDTQYF
CDR3 DNA: TGTGCCACCAGTGATCCAGGGTTAGATACGCAGTATTTT

J gene: TRBJ2-5
clone size: -
V gene: TRBV6-2/TRBV6-3
D gene: -
CDR3 protein: CASSPSSRETQYF
CDR3 DNA: TGTGCCAGCAGTCCCTCGAGCCGAGAGACCCAGTACTTC

J gene: TRBJ1-1
clone size: -
V gene: TRBV19
D gene: -
CDR3 protein: CASSDLGAGNTEAFF
CDR3 DNA: TGTGCCAGTAGTGACTTGGGGGCCGGGAACACTGAAGCTTTCTTT

J gene: TRBJ2-7
clone size: -
V gene: TRBV7-2
D gene: -
CDR3 protein: CASSLQLGEQYF
CDR3 DNA: TGTGCCAGCAGCTTGCAACTCGGGGAGCAGTACTTC

J gene: TRBJ1-4
clone size: -
V gene: TRBV2
D gene: -
CDR3 protein: CASSARQALATNEKLFF
CDR3 DNA: TGTGCCAGCAGTGCCCGGCAGGCACTTGCAACTAATGAAAAACTGTTTTTT

J gene: TRBJ1-4
clone size: -
V gene: TRBV4-1
D gene: -
CDR3 protein: CASSQEEDPNEKLFF
CDR3 DNA: TGCGCCAGCAGCCAAGAAGAGGATCCTAATGAAAAACTGTTTTTT

J gene: TRBJ2-7
clone size: -
V gene: TRBV6-2/TRBV6-3
D gene: -
CDR3 protein: CASSYSKPYEQYF
CDR3 DNA: TGTGCCAGCAGTTACTCCAAGCCCTACGAGCAGTACTTC

J gene: TRBJ2-3
clone size: once
V gene: TRBV24-1
D gene: TRBD2
CDR3 protein: CATSDSVVGTSTDTQYF
CDR3 DNA: TGTGCCACCAGTGATTCCGTTGTGGGGACTAGTACGGATACGCAGTATTTT

J gene: TRBJ2-7
clone size: few
V gene: TRBV4-3
D gene: TRBD2
CDR3 protein: CASSQMFGLVVHEQYF
CDR3 DNA: TGCGCCAGCAGCCAAATGTTCGGACTAGTCGTACACGAGCAGTACTTC

J gene: TRBJ1-6
clone size: -
V gene: TRBV20-1
D gene: -
CDR3 protein: CSASGRPFPNNSPLHF
CDR3 DNA: TGCAGTGCTAGTGGGAGGCCCTTCCCAAATAATTCACCCCTCCACTTT

J gene: TRBJ2-7
clone size: -
V gene: TRBV10-2
D gene: -
CDR3 protein: CASSETGMSSYEQYF
CDR3 DNA: TGCGCCAGCAGTGAGACAGGGATGAGCTCCTACGAGCAGTACTTC

J gene: TRBJ2-5
clone size: -
V gene: TRBV28
D gene: -
CDR3 protein: CASSLLRETQYF
CDR3 DNA: TGTGCCAGCAGTTTATTGCGAGAGACCCAGTACTTC

J gene: TRBJ2-1
clone size: -
V gene: TRBV4-3
D gene: -
CDR3 protein: CASSHIGHGDNEQFF
CDR3 DNA: TGCGCCAGCAGCCATATAGGACACGGTGACAATGAGCAGTTCTTC

J gene: TRBJ2-5
clone size: -
V gene: TRBV13
D gene: TRBD1
CDR3 protein: CASSFGDSLKETQYF
CDR3 DNA: TGTGCCAGCAGCTTTGGGGACAGCCTAAAAGAGACCCAGTACTTC